This entry lists 11 T cell receptor beta chains sequenced from one sample in a study of CD8 T cells in ankylosing spondylitis. TCRdb reanalysed the 5' RACE reads using MiXCR and keeps one entry per CDR3 protein. In the table there are some 140,000 distinct CDR3 sequences, about 15% of which are singletons. Study-level points and caveats: What seemed typical of ankylosing spondylitis blood was a TCR beta motif built from eight highly homologous variants.

No antigen has been identified for these receptors. The sequencing sample was made of blood, either unsorted or a sorted T cell fraction (not recorded which). The receptors were sampled from a male donor with ankylosing spondylitis.

This clonotype was seen a handful of times. This sequence joins TRBV5-1 and TRBJ2-1; a possible D gene is TRBD2 (5 bases). The germline V gene encodes CDR1 SGHRS and CDR2 YFSETQ. The length of the CDR3 is 18 residues. V gave up 0 bases and J gave up 1 base, with 17 bases separating them. The CDR3 DNA reads as TGCGCCAGCAGCTTGGGAGGGTTGTTACTATTTTCCTACAATGAGCAGTTCTTC. Its protein product is CASSLGGLLLFSYNEQFF.

This clonotype turned up a few times. V is TRBV27 and J is TRBJ2-7; TRBD2 is a possible D gene (6 bases). Germline V gene lookup returns CDR1 MNHEY and CDR2 SMNVEV (reference sequence). CDR3 size: 15 residues. Trimming shortened V by 6 bases and J by 3 bases, and 18 bases separated the two germline ends. CDR3 coding DNA: TGTGCCAGCAGCCGGTCCCCTAGCGACTACTACGAGCAGTACTTC. Amino acids: CASSRSPSDYYEQYF.

In this sample, this clonotype turned up once. The chain combines TRBV5-5 with TRBJ2-1, with D possibly matching TRBD2 (6 bases). Trimming took off 5 bases at V and 7 bases at J, with 22 bases between the two ends. The CDR3 length is 16 residues. Germline lookup yields CDR1 SGHKS and CDR2 YYEKEE (reference sequence). The CDR3 nucleotides read TGTGCCAGCAGTCATGACCGACTAGGTGTGGGTAATGAGCAGTTCTTC. It specifies CASSHDRLGVGNEQFF.

This clonotype came up a few times. The rearrangement links TRBV19 to TRBJ2-7; tentatively, D is TRBD1 (5 bases). V was pared by 4 bases and J by 3 bases, with 16 bases between. Germline CDR1 and CDR2: LNHDA and SQIVND (reference sequence). This CDR3 has 15 amino acids. The CDR3 DNA reads TGTGCCAGTAGTAACAGTCCAGGGTTGGACTACGAGCAGTACTTC. The encoded protein is CASSNSPGLDYEQYF. The variable domain in full, completed from reference TRBV19 and TRBJ2-7, reads DGGITQSPKYLFRKEGQNVTLSCEQNLNHDAMYWYRQDPGQGLRLIYYSQIVNDFQKGDIAEGYSVSREKKESFPLTVTSAQKNPTAFYLCASSNSPGLDYEQYFGPGTRLTVT.

This clonotype was seen a handful of times. The V call is TRBV9, the J call TRBJ1-5, with 8 bases lining up with TRBD1. CDR3 length equals 14 residues. Germline CDR1 SGDLS, CDR2 YYNGEE. V lost 3 bases, J lost 8 bases, and 7 bases stayed unmatched. The CDR3 reads CASSGAGGDEPQHF. CDR3 DNA sequence: TGTGCCAGCAGCGGAGCAGGGGGCGATGAGCCCCAGCATTTT.

V gene TRBV28 combines with J gene TRBJ2-5, with 11 positions matching TRBD2. V lost 2 bases and J lost 5; bases outside the gene matches: 4. This CDR3 has 15 amino acids. Germline V lookup: CDR1 MDHEN, CDR2 SYDVKM. The CDR3 nucleotides read TGTGCCAGCAGTTTAATAGCGGGAGGGTTCGAGACCCAGTACTTC. The encoded protein is CASSLIAGGFETQYF.

This clonotype was seen a handful of times. The rearrangement links TRBV5-1 to TRBJ2-2, with D perhaps TRBD1 (5 bases). The CDR3 contains 15 residues. V was pared by 2 bases and J by 4 bases, with 12 bases between. Per germline, CDR1 SGHRS and CDR2 YFSETQ. Written as DNA, the CDR3 is TGCGCCAGCAGCTTCCGACAGCAAAGCACCGGGGAGCTGTTTTTT. This codes for CASSFRQQSTGELFF. Drawing the rest from reference TRBV5-1 and TRBJ2-2, the complete variable domain is KAGVTQTPRYLIKTRGQQVTLSCSPISGHRSVSWYQQTPGQGLQFLFEYFSETQRNKGNFPGRFSGRQFSNSRSEMNVSTLELGDSALYLCASSFRQQSTGELFFGEGSRLTVL.

The table lists this clonotype with many counts. The J gene is TRBJ2-1, the V gene TRBV29-1, with D maybe TRBD2 (6 bases). CDR3 size: 14 residues. Germline CDR1 and CDR2: SQVTM and ANQGSEA. The V end was cut by 6 bases, the J end by 0 bases, with 12 bases between. The CDR3, as DNA: TGCAGCGTCAGAGGAGGGAGCTCCTACAATGAGCAGTTCTTC. Translation gives CSVRGGSSYNEQFF.

The chain uses TRBV11-1 and TRBJ2-2; D is uncertain. Between the trimmed V and J ends, which lost 7 bases and 3 bases, there was a span of 30 bases. The CDR3 has 20 amino acids. Per the germline V gene, CDR1 is SGHAT and CDR2 is FQDESV (reference sequence). CDR3 DNA sequence: TGTGCCAGCACCGACCCCGCTACCCCAAGTGGCAGGACCTACACCGGGGAGCTGTTTTTT. Translating gives CASTDPATPSGRTYTGELFF.

This clonotype was counted only a few times. The chain is built from TRBV27 and TRBJ2-1, with D possibly matching TRBD2 (6 bases). From germline, CDR1 is MNHEY and CDR2 SMNVEV (reference sequence). V dropped 5 bases and J dropped 4 bases, with 15 bases sitting between them. This CDR3 is 15 amino acids long. The CDR3 bases are TGTGCCAGCAGTCTACGTGGGACTGCGTACAATGAGCAGTTCTTC. Protein sequence: CASSLRGTAYNEQFF.

At least ten counts were recorded for this clonotype. V and J are TRBV15 and TRBJ2-1, with a possible D match to TRBD1 (6 bases). The CDR3 loop spans 14 amino acids. Trimming took 7 bases from V and 1 from J, leaving 11 bases between them. Germline V gene lookup returns CDR1 LNHNV and CDR2 YYDKDF (reference sequence). CDR3 protein: CATMARGSYNEQFF. The CDR3, as DNA: TGTGCCACCATGGCCAGGGGATCCTACAATGAGCAGTTCTTC. Looking up the rest from reference TRBV15 and TRBJ2-1 gives the full variable domain: DAMVIQNPRYQVTQFGKPVTLSCSQTLNHNVMYWYQQKSSQAPKLLFHYYDKDFNNEADTPDNFQSRRPNTSFCFLDIRSPGLGDTAMYLCATMARGSYNEQFFGPGTRLTVL.